The entry below gives a single T cell receptor (beta chain) sequence along with its context. Its cognate antigen is unknown. The sample is drawn from a study of Ad26.COV2.S vaccination and SARS-CoV-2 variants. Study context: The donor was enrolled in the Ad26.COV2.S arm of the COV1001 trial. In the study, Ad26.COV2.S was injected intramuscularly once, or twice 56 days apart.

This CDR3 comprises 15 residues. The V gene lost 6 bases and the J gene lost 5 bases, with 17 bases spanning the gap. Germline CDR1 reads LNHDA; CDR2 reads SQIVND (reference sequence). The method was immunoSEQ multiplex PCR; TCRdb's version includes in-frame clones alone and lacks a portion of them. The sample has 300,000 to 400,000 clones; around 90% are singletons. Treatment given: 19 received Ad26.COV2.S at low or high dose, single or two shots; 5 received placebo; per-sample allocation not given. Specimens were obtained on day 63 following the first vaccine or placebo injection. Study-wide points: Total T cell responses, in the TCR breadth and depth analyses, may have been underestimated. For non-spike TCRs, breadth in vaccine recipients resembled that in placebo recipients.

The V gene is TRBV19, the J gene TRBJ1-5; possibly TRBD1 for D (6 bases). The source was peripheral blood, collected in a trial of Ad26.COV2.S vaccine versus placebo. The TCR comes from a person aged 18-60 years who received the Ad26.COV2.S COVID-19 vaccine or a placebo. Here the CDR3 reads CASRVVGQSHQPQHF. The CDR3 DNA reads as TGTGCCAGTAGAGTAGTAGGACAGTCGCATCAGCCCCAGCATTTT.